Listed below are T cell receptor beta chains from one sample, sequenced in a study of blood T cell repertoires in COVID-19. The assay was immunoSEQ multiplex PCR, and TCRdb's table has in-frame clones only and misses some. The table has some 220,000 clones, approximately 81% seen once; the top ten hold 5% to 6.5%. The specimen was peripheral blood. The receptors originated from a woman aged 60-75 years who had recovered from COVID-19. Each CDR3 is given without its conserved first and last residue. Only some rows state a clone size, as once, few, many or a class for expanded clones.

v_call	j_call	cdr3_length	clone_size	cdr3_aa
TRBV6-4	TRBJ2-2	12	NA	ASNLAANTGELF
TRBV19	TRBJ2-1	11	NA	ASSISLYNEQF
TRBV5-5	TRBJ1-1	11	NA	ASLQGRGTEAF
TRBV5-1	TRBJ2-3	14	NA	ASSFRDTQREDTQY
TRBV2	TRBJ1-6	12	NA	ASSSRSDNSPLH
TRBV27	TRBJ1-5	12	once	ASSPGTGNQPQH
TRBV7-2	TRBJ2-4	15	NA	ASSFFISSGAKNIQY
TRBV6-2/TRBV6-3	TRBJ1-6	14	NA	ASSRHLDRGNSPLH
TRBV13	TRBJ1-6	11	NA	ASSARDSSPLH
TRBV12-5	TRBJ1-6	13	NA	ASGSSQEPNSPLH
TRBV6-1	TRBJ1-1	10	NA	ASSDLTAEAF
TRBV5-1	TRBJ2-2	15	NA	ASSWTSGGASTGELF
TRBV6-5	TRBJ1-5	13	NA	ASSTDRGHNQPQH
TRBV6-5	TRBJ2-1	13	NA	ASSPTGGGAGEQF
TRBV19	TRBJ2-7	14	NA	ASSPTTGALHYEQY
TRBV11-2	TRBJ1-5	14	NA	ATPWTGDRSNQPQH
TRBV19	TRBJ2-3	11	NA	ASNTQETDTQY
TRBV4-3	TRBJ1-2	13	NA	ASSQAGFGNYGYT
TRBV5-4	TRBJ2-1	12	NA	ASNLGQGRDEQF
TRBV9	TRBJ2-3	11	NA	ASSPQVADTQY
TRBV11-2	TRBJ2-3	12	NA	ASSTGLNTDTQY
TRBV7-9	TRBJ1-6	14	NA	ASTSFGRTGHSPLH
TRBV7-6	TRBJ2-2	10	NA	ASTRNTGELF
TRBV6-5	TRBJ1-5	13	NA	ASSPRGVVGQPQH
TRBV6-2/TRBV6-3	TRBJ2-3	14	NA	ASSYDGQGGTDTQY
TRBV6-5	TRBJ2-7	13	NA	ASSYSDRGRYEQY
TRBV16	TRBJ1-1	9	NA	ASSSQSATV
TRBV5-6	TRBJ2-7	12	NA	ASSPGQGISEQY
TRBV4-3	TRBJ2-7	14	NA	ASSQDIAGESYEQY
TRBV6-6	TRBJ1-2	12	NA	ASSYLPQGDGYT
TRBV20-1	TRBJ1-2	8	NA	SARGQGYT
TRBV7-7	TRBJ2-5	13	NA	ASSLRPSGEETQY
TRBV3-1/TRBV3-2	TRBJ2-7	14	NA	ASSQGVAGFSYEQY
TRBV7-3	TRBJ1-1	12	NA	ASSLTGRGTEAF
TRBV10-3	TRBJ2-1	13	NA	AIRKGLADYNEQF
TRBV6-1	TRBJ2-5	14	NA	ASSARLAGEQETQY